These T cell receptor beta chains were read from a single sample in a study of beta chain features in type 1 diabetes. Generated by immunoSEQ multiplex PCR, the TCRdb table keeps only in-frame clones and is missing some. The sample comprises 200,000 to 250,000 clones, 55% to 70% of which are singletons, and around 0.057% rests with the top ten. Source material: naive CD4+ T cells from blood. These receptors originate from a young man in good health. Both conserved end residues are part of each CDR3. Fields, in order: D gene, J gene, V gene, clone size, CDR3 DNA, CDR3 protein. D genes are given only for firm matches. Some rows mark clone size as missing; the rest say once, few, many or name a class of expanded clone.

>.|TRBJ1-2|TRBV2|.
TGTGCCAGCAGTGATACCCGCGGCTACACCTTC
CASSDTRGYTF
>.|TRBJ1-6|TRBV7-2|.
TGTGCCAGCAGCTTACCCGCGAGCTATAATTCACCCCTCCACTTT
CASSLPASYNSPLHF
>.|TRBJ2-1|TRBV11-2|few
TGTGCCAGCAGCTTAGGGAGGCACTCCTACAATGAGCAGTTCTTC
CASSLGRHSYNEQFF
>.|TRBJ2-1|TRBV14|.
TGTGCCAGCAGCCATAGGACAGCCATTTTTAGCTCCTACAATGAGCAGTTCTTC
CASSHRTAIFSSYNEQFF
>.|TRBJ2-7|TRBV30|once
TGTGCCTGGAGTGTAGGCAGCTACGAGCAGTACTTC
CAWSVGSYEQYF
>.|TRBJ1-2|TRBV9|.
TGTGCCAGCAGCCCAGGTTTGGGCTACACCTTC
CASSPGLGYTF
>.|TRBJ2-2|TRBV23-1|.
TGCGCCAGCAGTCAAATCCCTCCGGCGACCGGGGAGCTGTTTTTT
CASSQIPPATGELFF
>.|TRBJ1-6|TRBV4-2|.
TGTGCCAGCAGCAATCTGTGGGTAGAAAATTCACCCCTCCACTTT
CASSNLWVENSPLHF
>TRBD2|TRBJ2-1|TRBV7-2|.
TGTGCCAGCAGCTTTAGCGGGAGTGGGCAGTTCTTC
CASSFSGSGQFF
>.|TRBJ2-1|TRBV7-2|.
TGTGCCAGCAGCTCAGGACTTAACAATGAGCAGTTCTTC
CASSSGLNNEQFF
>.|TRBJ2-6|TRBV7-9|.
TGTGCCAGCAGCCTCCTACAGCCCTCAGGGGCCAACGTCCTGACTTTC
CASSLLQPSGANVLTF
>.|TRBJ1-3|TRBV9|.
TGTGCCAGCAGCCTTTCTTATAGGCGGGGAAACACCATATATTTT
CASSLSYRRGNTIYF
>TRBD2|TRBJ2-3|TRBV7-2|.
TGTGCCAGCAGCCTCCGCTCGGCGGGAGGGATGATCGCAGATACGCAGTATTTT
CASSLRSAGGMIADTQYF
>TRBD2|TRBJ2-1|TRBV29-1|.
TGCAGCGTTGAGTCCCTAGCGGGGGGGCGCGATGAGCAGTTCTTC
CSVESLAGGRDEQFF
>TRBD1|TRBJ2-3|TRBV7-2|.
TGTGCCAGCAGCTTAGCTGGCACAGGGGCCTCAGATACGCAGTATTTT
CASSLAGTGASDTQYF
>.|TRBJ2-3|TRBV29-1|.
TGCAGCGTTGAGCAGCAGGGCACAGATACGCAGTATTTT
CSVEQQGTDTQYF
>TRBD2|TRBJ2-3|TRBV9|.
TGTGCCAGCGCTAGCGGGAACACAGATACGCAGTATTTT
CASASGNTDTQYF
>.|TRBJ2-1|TRBV7-2|once
TGTGCCCTCGGGGGAGGACCCTACAATGAGCAGTTCTTC
CALGGGPYNEQFF
>TRBD1|TRBJ2-2|TRBV30|.
TGTGCCTGGAGCCGACAGGGGGCCGGGGAGCTGTTTTTT
CAWSRQGAGELFF
>.|TRBJ2-3|TRBV2|.
TGTGCCAGCAGTGCGGGGGTGGGCGATACGCAGTATTTT
CASSAGVGDTQYF
>.|TRBJ1-4|TRBV15|.
TGTGCCACCAGCAGAGTCGTGAGGGAACCTAATGAAAAACTGTTTTTT
CATSRVVREPNEKLFF
>.|TRBJ2-5|TRBV7-2|.
TGTGCCAGTGGGATAGGCCCGACAGAGACCCAGTACTTC
CASGIGPTETQYF
>.|TRBJ2-2|TRBV2|.
TGTGCCAGCGGGACCACCGGGGAGCTGTTTTTT
CASGTTGELFF
>.|TRBJ2-1|TRBV4-1|few
TGCGCCAGCAGCCCCAGAGTTTACAATGAGCAGTTCTTC
CASSPRVYNEQFF
>.|TRBJ1-2|TRBV29-1|.
TGCAGCGTTGGGAAAGCCAACTATGGCTACACCTTC
CSVGKANYGYTF
>.|TRBJ1-5|TRBV30|.
TGTGCCTGGAGTGCCATAAATCAGCCCCAGCATTTT
CAWSAINQPQHF
>TRBD2|TRBJ2-3|TRBV29-1|.
TGCAGCGCCCGGCGGGGGGGTACAGATACGCAGTATTTT
CSARRGGTDTQYF
>.|TRBJ2-6|TRBV13|.
TGTGCCAGCTCAGATGGATCTGGGGCCAACGTCCTGACTTTC
CASSDGSGANVLTF
>TRBD1|TRBJ1-2|TRBV19|.
TGTGCCAGTAGTGCCTGGGACAGAAACTACTATGGCTACACCTTC
CASSAWDRNYYGYTF
>.|TRBJ2-5|TRBV9|.
TGTGCCAGCAGCGTAGGGGGGCTCCAAGAGACCCAGTACTTC
CASSVGGLQETQYF
>.|TRBJ1-3|TRBV30|.
TGTGCCTGGAGTTTACGTAGAGCCTCTGGAAACACCATATATTTT
CAWSLRRASGNTIYF
>.|TRBJ2-7|TRBV29-1|few
TGCAGCGTCGCTGCGGACCCCTCCTCCTACGAGCAGTACTTC
CSVAADPSSYEQYF
>TRBD1|TRBJ1-3|TRBV29-1|.
TGCAGCGCGCTCGACAGGGCGGGAAACACCATATATTTT
CSALDRAGNTIYF
>TRBD2|TRBJ2-3|TRBV29-1|.
TGCAGCGTCAAGACTAGCGGGAGCACAGATACGCAGTATTTT
CSVKTSGSTDTQYF
>.|TRBJ1-1|TRBV30|.
TGTGCCTGGAGTTACGGGCAGAACACTGAAGCTTTCTTT
CAWSYGQNTEAFF
>.|TRBJ2-5|TRBV29-1|few
TGCAGCGCGGCCCGGGCCCCACAAGAGACCCAGTACTTC
CSAARAPQETQYF
>.|TRBJ2-6|TRBV15|.
TGTGCCACCAGCAGAGTGACTTCCTCTGGGGCCAACGTCCTGACTTTC
CATSRVTSSGANVLTF
>.|TRBJ2-1|TRBV29-1|few
TGCAGCGACCAAGCCGGGCCCTCTTACAATGAGCAGTTCTTC
CSDQAGPSYNEQFF
>TRBD1|TRBJ1-2|TRBV29-1|.
TGCAGCGTCGGGACAGGCAATGGCTACACCTTC
CSVGTGNGYTF
>TRBD2|TRBJ2-5|TRBV10-3|few
TGTGCCATCAGTGGGCTAGCGGGAGTAGAGACCCAGTACTTC
CAISGLAGVETQYF
>TRBD2|TRBJ2-5|TRBV29-1|.
TGCAGCGTTGTGCGGGGGCAAGAGACCCAGTACTTC
CSVVRGQETQYF
>TRBD2|TRBJ2-7|TRBV5-1|.
TGCGCCAGCAGCTTGGATGTCGGGAGGTCGAGCGAGCAGTACTTC
CASSLDVGRSSEQYF
>.|TRBJ1-1|TRBV29-1|.
TGCAGCACGAGGAAACAGGCAGGGAACACTGAAGCTTTCTTT
CSTRKQAGNTEAFF